This passage covers 3 T cell receptor beta chains from one sample sequenced in a study of identifying expanded T cells in peripheral blood. Sequenced by immunoSEQ multiplex PCR; TCRdb stores in-frame clones only, minus some. This sample has some 120,000 clones; around four fifths occur once, and the top ten carry about 3.1%. The sample consisted of blood. These receptors were obtained from a person aged 18 to 75 in good health.

The chain combines TRBV11-1 with TRBJ1-1; D gene uncertain. The CDR3 consists of 15 residues. Trimming shortened V by 1 base and J by 4 bases, and 13 bases separated the two germline ends. The germline CDR1 and CDR2 sequences are SGHAT and FQDESV (reference sequence). CDR3 nucleotide sequence: TGTGCCAGCAGCTTAGATAGGGCGGGGTCCACTGAAGCTTTCTTT. Protein product: CASSLDRAGSTEAFF.

The genes are TRBV14 and TRBJ2-7; possibly TRBD2 for D (5 bases). This CDR3 is 14 amino acids long. The V and J ends lost 4 bases and 0 bases respectively, with 10 bases between them. The germline V gene encodes CDR1 SGHDN and CDR2 FVKESK. CDR3 sequence (DNA): TGTGCCAGCAGCCGGTTGGGGAGCTCCTACGAGCAGTACTTC. This codes for CASSRLGSSYEQYF.

The genes are TRBV7-9 and TRBJ1-4, with 10 nucleotides matching TRBD1. Germline assignment: CDR1 SEHNR and CDR2 FQNEAQ (reference sequence). The CDR3 extends over 16 amino acids. The V gene end was trimmed by 0 bases and the J gene end by 8 bases; junction bases not matched to a gene: 6. The DNA of the CDR3 is TGTGCCAGCAGCTTAGCGCGGACAGGGGGAAACGAAAAACTGTTTTTT. Translating gives CASSLARTGGNEKLFF. The full variable domain, rest sourced from reference TRBV7-9 and TRBJ1-4, is DTGVSQNPRHKITKRGQNVTFRCDPISEHNRLYWYRQTLGQGPEFLTYFQNEAQLEKSRLLSDRFSAERPKGSFSTLEIQRTEQGDSAMYLCASSLARTGGNEKLFFGSGTQLSVL.